One T cell receptor (beta chain) is described in this entry. Its antigen is unknown. This CDR3 is built from 11 residues. V was trimmed by 2 bases and J by 8 bases, leaving 7 bases between them. Germline V gives CDR1 GTSNPN, CDR2 SVGIG (reference sequence). This sample is part of a study of CD8 T cells in Susac syndrome. Study results and caveats: The number of individuals included in the study's TCR sequencing and HLA analysis was acknowledged as relatively small.

RNA, at roughly 0.5 to 1 ug, was reverse transcribed with random hexamers. Multiplex PCR with immunoSEQ amplified the TCR beta CDR3 across 54 Vbeta and 13 Jbeta. TCRdb processed the immunoSEQ multiplex PCR reads anew with MiXCR; each CDR3 protein has one entry. The sample has some 190,000 distinct CDR3 sequences, roughly 95% seen once. Healthy donors served as the controls. They were matched for age and sex. Negative isolation was applied to CD8+ and CD4+ T cells, and FACS enrichment was applied to TEMRA cells. The chain combines TRBV30 with TRBJ2-1; D not certain. The source of this sequence is a human donor in good health. Sequencing was performed on CD4+ T cells from PBMCs. The CDR3 region has the DNA TGTGCCTGGAGTCTAAGGGATGAGCAGTTCTTC. It codes for CAWSLRDEQFF.